This T cell receptor beta chain was identified during a study of blood T cell repertoires in COVID-19. Germline CDR1 and CDR2: SGHAT and FQNNGV. The CDR3 loop spans 15 amino acids. V was pared by 5 bases and J by 2 bases, with 15 bases between. Here immunoSEQ multiplex PCR was the method, and the copy in TCRdb shows in-frame clones only, minus some. The data show around 250,000 clones, 80% to 90% seen once. Sequencing was performed on peripheral blood. This chain links TRBV11-2 with TRBJ1-2; D call uncertain. This TCR came from a middle-aged woman who had recovered from COVID-19. CDR3 nucleotide sequence: TGTGCCAGCAGCCCGCCGTGGGCGGGGAACTATGGCTACACCTTC. Translation gives CASSPPWAGNYGYTF. Supplemented by reference TRBV11-2 and TRBJ1-2, the full variable domain reads EAGVAQSPRYKIIEKRQSVAFWCNPISGHATLYWYQQILGQGPKLLIQFQNNGVVDDSQLPKDRFSAERLKGVDSTLKIQPAKLEDSAVYLCASSPPWAGNYGYTFGSGTRLTVV.